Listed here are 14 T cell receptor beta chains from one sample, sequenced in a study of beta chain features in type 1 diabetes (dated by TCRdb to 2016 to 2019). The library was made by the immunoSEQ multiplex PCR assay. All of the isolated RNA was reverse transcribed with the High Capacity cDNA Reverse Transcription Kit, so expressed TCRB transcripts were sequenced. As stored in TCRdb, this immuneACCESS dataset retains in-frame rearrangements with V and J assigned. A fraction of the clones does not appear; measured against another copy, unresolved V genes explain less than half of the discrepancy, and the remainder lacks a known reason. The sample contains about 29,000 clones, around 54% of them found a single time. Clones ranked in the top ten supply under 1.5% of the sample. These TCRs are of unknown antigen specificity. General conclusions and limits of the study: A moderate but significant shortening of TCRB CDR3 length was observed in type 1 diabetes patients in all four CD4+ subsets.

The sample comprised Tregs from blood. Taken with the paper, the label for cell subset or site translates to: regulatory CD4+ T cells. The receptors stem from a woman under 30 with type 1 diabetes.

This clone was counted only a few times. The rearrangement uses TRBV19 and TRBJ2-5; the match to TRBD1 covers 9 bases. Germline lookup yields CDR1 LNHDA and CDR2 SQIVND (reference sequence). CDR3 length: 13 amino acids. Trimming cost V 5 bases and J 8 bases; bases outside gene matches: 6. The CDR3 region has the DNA TGTGCCAGTAGTCTGGGACAGGGCCTAACCCAGTACTTC. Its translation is CASSLGQGLTQYF.

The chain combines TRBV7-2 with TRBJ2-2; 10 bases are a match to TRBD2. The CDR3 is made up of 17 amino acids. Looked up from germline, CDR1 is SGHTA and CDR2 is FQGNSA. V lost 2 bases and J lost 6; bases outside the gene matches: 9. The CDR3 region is CASSLNSLAGAPGELFF. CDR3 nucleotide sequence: TGTGCCAGCAGCTTAAATTCGCTAGCGGGAGCCCCCGGGGAGCTGTTTTTT. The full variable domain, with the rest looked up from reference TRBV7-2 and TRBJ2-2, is GAGVSQSPSNKVTEKGKDVELRCDPISGHTALYWYRQSLGQGLEFLIYFQGNSAPDKSGLPSDRFSAERTGGSVSTLTIQRTQQEDSAVYLCASSLNSLAGAPGELFFGEGSRLTVL.

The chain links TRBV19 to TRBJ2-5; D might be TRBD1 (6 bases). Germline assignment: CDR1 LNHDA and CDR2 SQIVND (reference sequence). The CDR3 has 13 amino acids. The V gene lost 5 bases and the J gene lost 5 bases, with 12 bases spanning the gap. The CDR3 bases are TGTGCCAGTAGTTCTCAGGGGTCCGAGACCCAGTACTTC. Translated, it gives CASSSQGSETQYF.

The CDR3 coding sequence is TGTGCCATCACGTTGGGGAGACGTGGAAACACCATATATTTT. It encodes CAITLGRRGNTIYF. The gene calls are TRBV6-4 and TRBJ1-3, with D unresolved. CDR1 and CDR2 from the germline V gene are MRHNA and SNTAGT. The V gene lost 10 bases and the J gene lost 3 bases, with 16 bases spanning the gap. The CDR3 loop spans 14 amino acids.

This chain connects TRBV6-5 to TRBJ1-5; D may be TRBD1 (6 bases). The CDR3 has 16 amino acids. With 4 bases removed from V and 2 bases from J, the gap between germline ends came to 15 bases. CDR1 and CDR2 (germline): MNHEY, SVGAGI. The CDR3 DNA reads TGTGCCAGCAGTTTAACAGGGACTAGGGGCAATCAGCCCCAGCATTTT. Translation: CASSLTGTRGNQPQHF.

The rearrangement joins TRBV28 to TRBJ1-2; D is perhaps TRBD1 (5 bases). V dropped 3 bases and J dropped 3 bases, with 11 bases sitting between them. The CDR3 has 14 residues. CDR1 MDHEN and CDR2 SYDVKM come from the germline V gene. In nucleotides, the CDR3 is TGTGCCAGCAGTTTTGGAATGACAGACTATGGCTACACCTTC. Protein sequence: CASSFGMTDYGYTF.

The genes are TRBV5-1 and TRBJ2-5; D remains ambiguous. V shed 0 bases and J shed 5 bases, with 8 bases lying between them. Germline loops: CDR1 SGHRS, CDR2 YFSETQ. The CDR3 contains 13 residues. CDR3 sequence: CASSLETRETQYF. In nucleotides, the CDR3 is TGCGCCAGCAGCTTGGAGACTCGGGAGACCCAGTACTTC.

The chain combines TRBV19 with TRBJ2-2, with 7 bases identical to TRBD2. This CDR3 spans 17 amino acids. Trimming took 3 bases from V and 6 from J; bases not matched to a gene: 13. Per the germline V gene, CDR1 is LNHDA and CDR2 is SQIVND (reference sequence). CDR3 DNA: TGTGCCAGTAGTATCGATACGGGAGGTGTTAGTGCCGGGGAGCTGTTTTTT. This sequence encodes CASSIDTGGVSAGELFF.

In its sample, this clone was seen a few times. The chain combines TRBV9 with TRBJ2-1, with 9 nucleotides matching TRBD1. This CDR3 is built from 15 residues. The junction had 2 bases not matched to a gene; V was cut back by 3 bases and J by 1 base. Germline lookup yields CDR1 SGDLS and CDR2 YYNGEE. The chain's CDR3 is CASSGGQGSYNEQFF. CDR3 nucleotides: TGTGCCAGCAGCGGGGGACAGGGATCCTACAATGAGCAGTTCTTC.

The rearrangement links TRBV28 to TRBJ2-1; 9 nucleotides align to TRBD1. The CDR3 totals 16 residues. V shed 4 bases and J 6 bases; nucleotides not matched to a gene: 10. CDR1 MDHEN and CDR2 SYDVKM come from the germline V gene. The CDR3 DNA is TGTGCCAGCAGTTCCACCGGACAGGGGTTCGGCAATGAGCAGTTCTTC. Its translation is CASSSTGQGFGNEQFF.

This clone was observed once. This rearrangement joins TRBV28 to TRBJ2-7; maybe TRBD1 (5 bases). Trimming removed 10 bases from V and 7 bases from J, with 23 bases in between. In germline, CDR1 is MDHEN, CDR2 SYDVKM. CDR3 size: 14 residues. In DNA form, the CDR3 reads TGTGCCACCAACACCCAGGGCCAGTTTGGGGAGCAGTACTTC. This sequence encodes CATNTQGQFGEQYF.

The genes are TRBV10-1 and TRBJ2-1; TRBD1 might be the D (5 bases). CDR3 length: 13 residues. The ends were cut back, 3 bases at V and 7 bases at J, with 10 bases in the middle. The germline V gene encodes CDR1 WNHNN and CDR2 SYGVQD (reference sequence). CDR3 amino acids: CASSELQGNEQFF. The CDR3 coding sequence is TGCGCCAGCAGTGAATTGCAGGGTAATGAGCAGTTCTTC.

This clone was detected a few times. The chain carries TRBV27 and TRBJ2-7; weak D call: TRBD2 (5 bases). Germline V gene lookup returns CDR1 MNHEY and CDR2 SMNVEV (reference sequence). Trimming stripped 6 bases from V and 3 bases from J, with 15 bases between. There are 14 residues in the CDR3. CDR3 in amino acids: CASSAAVPGYEQYF. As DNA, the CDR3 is TGTGCCAGCAGCGCAGCGGTTCCGGGCTACGAGCAGTACTTC.

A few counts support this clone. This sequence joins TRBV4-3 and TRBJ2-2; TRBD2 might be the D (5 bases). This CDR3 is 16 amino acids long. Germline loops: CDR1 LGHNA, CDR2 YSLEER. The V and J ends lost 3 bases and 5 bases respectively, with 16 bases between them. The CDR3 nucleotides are TGCGCCAGCAGCCATCGCCGGGCCTCGGGGACCGGGGAGCTGTTTTTT. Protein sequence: CASSHRRASGTGELFF.